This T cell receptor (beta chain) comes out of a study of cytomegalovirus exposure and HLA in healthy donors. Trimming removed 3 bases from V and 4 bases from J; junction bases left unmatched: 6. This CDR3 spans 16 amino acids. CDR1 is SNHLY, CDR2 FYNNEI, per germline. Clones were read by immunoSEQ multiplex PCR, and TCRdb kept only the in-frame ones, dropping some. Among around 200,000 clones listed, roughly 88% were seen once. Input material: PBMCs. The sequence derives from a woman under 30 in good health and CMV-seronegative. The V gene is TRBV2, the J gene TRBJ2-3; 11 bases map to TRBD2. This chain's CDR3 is CASSEGSGRAADTQYF. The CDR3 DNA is TGTGCCAGCAGTGAGGGTAGCGGGAGGGCCGCAGATACGCAGTATTTT. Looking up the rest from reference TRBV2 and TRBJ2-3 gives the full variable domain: EPEVTQTPSHQVTQMGQEVILRCVPISNHLYFYWYRQILGQKVEFLVSFYNNEISEKSEIFDDQFSVERPDGSNFTLKIRSTKLEDSAMYFCASSEGSGRAADTQYFGPGTRLTVL.